What follows are 5 T cell receptor beta chains derived from one specimen sequenced in a study of shared clonotypes between healthy human individuals. Sequenced by immunoSEQ multiplex PCR; TCRdb stores in-frame clones only, minus some. The sample shows 500,000 to 650,000 clones, roughly 79% of them seen only once. Sequenced input: PBMCs. The receptors originated from a woman aged 40 to 50 in good health. Some clones in this sample may be carry-over from other donors' samples.

The V call is TRBV6-6, the J call TRBJ2-3; 7 positions agree with TRBD2. V dropped 10 bases and J dropped 2; count of bases not matched to a gene: 12. Germline V gives CDR1 MNHNY, CDR2 SVGAGI (reference sequence). CDR3 length: 15 amino acids. The CDR3 sequence is CATNGRGVLTDTQYF. In DNA, the CDR3 is TGTGCCACCAATGGTCGGGGGGTACTCACAGATACGCAGTATTTT.

The chain employs TRBV11-2 and TRBJ2-2; 7 bases map to TRBD2. The CDR3 loop spans 16 amino acids. The germline CDR1 and CDR2 sequences are SGHAT and FQNNGV. V lost 5 bases and J lost 2; bases outside the gene matches: 8. The CDR3 is CASSPQAGENTGELFF. The CDR3 bases are TGTGCCAGCAGCCCCCAGGCGGGAGAAAACACCGGGGAGCTGTTTTTT.

About this clone: In the same sample, other DNA sequences code for this CDR3. The V gene is TRBV7-2, the J gene TRBJ1-1; the D gene is possibly TRBD1 (5 bases). Germline CDR1 and CDR2: SGHTA and FQGNSA. Trimming took off 2 bases at V and 1 base at J, with 8 bases between the two ends. The CDR3 spans 14 residues. This CDR3 is CASSLRQGNTEAFF. CDR3 nucleotide sequence: TGTGCCAGCAGCTTACGGCAGGGGAACACTGAAGCTTTCTTT.

The chain carries TRBV2 and TRBJ1-1; unclear D gene. This CDR3 contains 13 residues. V lost 6 bases and J lost 0, with 8 bases in between. CDR1 SNHLY and CDR2 FYNNEI come from the germline V gene. The chain's CDR3 is CASRETLNTEAFF. In DNA, the CDR3 is TGTGCCAGCAGGGAGACTCTGAACACTGAAGCTTTCTTT.

The chain links TRBV27 to TRBJ2-3; a weak D match, TRBD1 (6 bases). The germline gives CDR1 MNHEY, CDR2 SMNVEV (reference sequence). This CDR3 has 15 residues. Trimming shortened V by 5 bases and J by 8 bases, and 20 bases separated the two germline ends. CDR3 loop: CASSPQTGWPGTQYF. In DNA form, the CDR3 reads TGTGCCAGCAGTCCCCAGACAGGCTGGCCTGGTACGCAGTATTTT.